These 14 T cell receptor beta chains originate from one sample sequenced in a study of vaccination and CD4 T cells after COVID-19. Their antigens are not known. With the Oncomine TCR Beta short-read assay, DNA from cultured CD4+ T cells was sequenced. In TCRdb, the PCR reads were re-called with MiXCR into one record per CDR3 protein. Of about 19,000 distinct CDR3 sequences in the sample, about 23% were seen once. Stated treatment: approximately 10-day PBMC culture with coronavirus spike peptide pools or control peptides (ViraFEST assay). Sequencing was performed on cultured CD4+ T cells from blood. The source is a human donor with COVID-19.

This rearrangement joins TRBV18 to TRBJ1-5; TRBD1 agrees at 7 bases. Germline V CDR1 and CDR2: KGHSH, LQKENI. CDR3 length: 14 residues. The V and J ends lost 3 bases and 1 base, in that order; junction bases with no gene match: 0. CDR3 in amino acids: CASSPGQSNQPQHF. CDR3 nucleotides: TGTGCCAGCTCACCGGGACAGAGCAATCAGCCCCAGCATTTT.

V and J are TRBV25-1 and TRBJ2-5; no clear D gene. CDR1 and CDR2 (germline): MGHDK, SYGVNS. The CDR3 sequence is 14 residues long. The V end was cut by 4 bases, the J end by 3 bases, with 12 bases between. The CDR3 is CASSAPGSKETQYF. In nucleotides, the CDR3 is TGTGCCAGCAGTGCCCCCGGGTCCAAAGAGACCCAGTACTTC. The complete variable domain, with remaining parts taken from reference TRBV25-1 and TRBJ2-5, reads EADIYQTPRYLVIGTGKKITLECSQTMGHDKMYWYQQDPGMELHLIHYSYGVNSTEKGDLSSESTVSRIRTEHFPLTLESARPSHTSQYLCASSAPGSKETQYFGPGTRLLVL.

This chain connects TRBV14 to TRBJ2-7, with a possible D match to TRBD1 (5 bases). The V gene's germline CDR1 is SGHDN and CDR2 FVKESK. V was clipped by 4 bases and J by 5 bases, with 15 bases between them. This CDR3 region has 14 residues. The CDR3 spells CASSLPPGYNEQYF. Here the CDR3 DNA reads TGTGCCAGCAGCCTCCCCCCAGGGTATAACGAGCAGTACTTC.

The chain is built from TRBV20-1 and TRBJ1-1; D unresolved. CDR1 is DFQATT, CDR2 SNEGSKA, per germline (reference sequence). The CDR3 length is 14 residues. V gave up 0 bases and J gave up 3 bases, with 11 bases separating them. CDR3 sequence (DNA): TGCAGTGCTAGAGATCCCAGGACGCACACTGAAGCTTTCTTT. Its translation: CSARDPRTHTEAFF.

This clonotype has only a few counts. V is TRBV7-2 and J is TRBJ1-1; 9 bases line up with TRBD1. Germline V lookup: CDR1 SGHTA, CDR2 FQGNSA. J was trimmed by 0 bases and V by 5 bases; bases with no gene match: 13. The CDR3 is 18 residues long. CDR3 residues: CASSLRSGTGRLNTEAFF. The CDR3 DNA reads TGTGCCAGCAGCCTTAGATCGGGGACAGGGAGACTGAACACTGAAGCTTTCTTT. Together with reference TRBV7-2 and TRBJ1-1, the CDR3 gives the full variable domain: GAGVSQSPSNKVTEKGKDVELRCDPISGHTALYWYRQSLGQGLEFLIYFQGNSAPDKSGLPSDRFSAERTGGSVSTLTIQRTQQEDSAVYLCASSLRSGTGRLNTEAFFGQGTRLTVV.

The chain combines TRBV6-5 with TRBJ1-1, with a possible D match to TRBD1 (5 bases). CDR1 and CDR2 from the germline V gene are MNHEY and SVGAGI. The CDR3 is made up of 14 amino acids. V was shortened by 0 bases and J by 11 bases, with 16 bases between the two germline ends. The CDR3 protein is CASSYSSLGAAAFF. In DNA form, the CDR3 reads TGTGCCAGCAGTTACTCTTCACTCGGGGCAGCGGCTTTCTTT.

This clonotype has just a few counts. The chain couples TRBV14 to TRBJ2-6; weak D call: TRBD1 (6 bases). V was clipped by 4 bases and J by 6 bases, with 13 bases between them. CDR1 SGHDN and CDR2 FVKESK come from the germline V gene. The CDR3 contains 15 residues. CDR3: CASSPQGRVANVLTF. The CDR3 DNA is TGTGCCAGCAGCCCTCAGGGGAGAGTGGCCAACGTCCTGACTTTC.

This rearrangement joins TRBV27 to TRBJ1-6, with 9 bases aligning to TRBD1. The germline V gene encodes CDR1 MNHEY and CDR2 SMNVEV (reference sequence). CDR3 size: 15 residues. The ends lost 5 bases at V and 8 bases at J; junction bases unmatched: 7. For the CDR3, the DNA is TGTGCCAGCAGTCCGGGGACAGGGCTTTATTCACCCCTCCACTTT. Translation gives CASSPGTGLYSPLHF.

CDR3 sequence (DNA): TGTGCCAGCAGTGAGAGCACAGGGCGGGTCAATCAGCCCCAGCATTTT. This translates into CASSESTGRVNQPQHF. The rearrangement links TRBV6-1 to TRBJ1-5; D possibly corresponds to TRBD1 (6 bases). CDR1 is MNHNS, CDR2 SASEGT, per germline. This CDR3 region has 16 residues. Trimming cost V 3 bases and J 3 bases, with 15 bases left between them.

This chain links TRBV12-3 or TRBV12-4 with TRBJ1-1, with D perhaps matching TRBD1 (6 bases). Trimming stripped 6 bases from V and 4 bases from J, with 15 bases between. This CDR3 spans 14 amino acids. In DNA, the CDR3 is TGTGCCAGCAGCCACAGGGAGAGTGGCACTGAAGCTTTCTTT. This encodes CASSHRESGTEAFF.

The genes are TRBV4-1 and TRBJ1-1, with unresolved D. V lost 4 bases and J lost 1, with 13 bases in between. Germline V lookup: CDR1 MGHRA, CDR2 YSYEKL. CDR3 length: 15 residues. CDR3 residues: CASSPDQERNTEAFF. The CDR3, as DNA: TGCGCCAGCAGCCCGGACCAGGAAAGGAACACTGAAGCTTTCTTT.

This clonotype was recorded a few times. V gene TRBV20-1 combines with J gene TRBJ2-5; 7 bases agree with TRBD1. V lost 5 bases to trimming and J lost 5 bases; unmatched junction nucleotides: 11. The CDR3 totals 14 residues. Germline V gene data show CDR1 as DFQATT and CDR2 as SNEGSKA (reference sequence). The CDR3 loop is CSASNTGVPETQYF. As DNA, the CDR3 is TGCAGTGCTTCCAATACAGGGGTTCCGGAGACCCAGTACTTC.

V gene TRBV7-2 combines with J gene TRBJ2-7; a weak D match, TRBD2 (6 bases). The CDR3 contains 13 residues. CDR1 and CDR2 (germline): SGHTA, FQGNSA. V lost 7 bases and J 2 bases, leaving 12 bases between the germline ends. In DNA form, the CDR3 reads TGTGCCAGCACACGAGCGGGCGCCTACGAGCAGTACTTC. This codes for CASTRAGAYEQYF.

The chain joins TRBV30 to TRBJ1-1, with 7 bases aligning to TRBD1. Germline trimming cut 2 bases from V and 4 bases from J; bases unmatched to any gene: 10. Per the germline V gene, CDR1 is GTSNPN and CDR2 is SVGIG (reference sequence). CDR3 length equals 15 residues. CDR3 in DNA: TGTGCCTGGAGTCTCCTTCGACAGGGTGGCACTGAAGCTTTCTTT. The encoded protein is CAWSLLRQGGTEAFF.